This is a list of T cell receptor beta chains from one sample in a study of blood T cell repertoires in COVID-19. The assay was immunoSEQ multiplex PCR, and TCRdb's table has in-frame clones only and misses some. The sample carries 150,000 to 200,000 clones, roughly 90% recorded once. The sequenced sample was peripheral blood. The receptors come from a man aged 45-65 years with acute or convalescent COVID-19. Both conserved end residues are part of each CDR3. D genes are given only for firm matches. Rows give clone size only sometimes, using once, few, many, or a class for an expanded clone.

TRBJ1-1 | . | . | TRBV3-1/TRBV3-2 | TGTGCCAGCAGCCAAGGGTCCAGGACTGAAGCTTTCTTT | CASSQGSRTEAFF
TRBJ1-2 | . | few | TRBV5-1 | TGCGCCAGCAGCCCCGAGAGGAAAAGCTACACCTTC | CASSPERKSYTF
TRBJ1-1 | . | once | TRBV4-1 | TGCGCCAGCAGCCAAGACCACAGAAACACTGAAGCTTTCTTT | CASSQDHRNTEAFF
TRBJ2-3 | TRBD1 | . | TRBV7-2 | TGTGCCAGCAGCCGGACAGGGTTCACAGATACGCAGTATTTT | CASSRTGFTDTQYF
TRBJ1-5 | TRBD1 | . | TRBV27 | TGTGCCAGCAGTTTCGGACAGGGAGGCAATCAGCCCCAGCATTTT | CASSFGQGGNQPQHF
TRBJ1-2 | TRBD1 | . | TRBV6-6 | TGTGCCAGCAGTTACCAAGAGGGGGCGGGTGGCTACACCTTC | CASSYQEGAGGYTF
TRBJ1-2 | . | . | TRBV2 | TGTGCCAGCAGTGAAGTCGGTAGACTAGTCGCTAACTATGGCTACACCTTC | CASSEVGRLVANYGYTF
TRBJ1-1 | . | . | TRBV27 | TGTGCCAGCAGTTCGCCGGGAGGGCGGATCACTGAAGCTTTCTTT | CASSSPGGRITEAFF
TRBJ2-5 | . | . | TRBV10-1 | TGCGCCAGTGGGGACTACCAAGAGACCCAGTACTTC | CASGDYQETQYF
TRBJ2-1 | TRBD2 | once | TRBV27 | TGTGCCAGCAGTTTACGCCTACTAGCGGGAGAGCTCAATGAGCAGTTCTTC | CASSLRLLAGELNEQFF
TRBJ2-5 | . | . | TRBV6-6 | TGTGCCAGCAGTTACCCAACCGGGACAAGAGAGACCCAGTACTTC | CASSYPTGTRETQYF
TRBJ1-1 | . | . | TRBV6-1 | TGTGCCAGCAGTGAAATGAGACAGGCGAACACTGAAGCTTTCTTT | CASSEMRQANTEAFF
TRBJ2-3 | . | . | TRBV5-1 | TGCGCCAGCAGCATGGTGGAGGGAACAGATACGCAGTATTTT | CASSMVEGTDTQYF
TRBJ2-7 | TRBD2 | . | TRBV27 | TGTGCCAGCAGATCGATTAGCGGGAGGTCCGGGGCCGACGAGCAGTACTTC | CASRSISGRSGADEQYF
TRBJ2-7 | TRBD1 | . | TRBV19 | TGTGCCAGTGCCGGGACAGGGTTCGACGAGCAGTACTTC | CASAGTGFDEQYF
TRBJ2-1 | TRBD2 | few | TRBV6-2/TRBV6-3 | TGTGCCAGCAGTTACGGCCCCCTAGCGGGGGGATCCTACAATGAGCAGTTCTTC | CASSYGPLAGGSYNEQFF
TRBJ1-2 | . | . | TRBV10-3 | TGTGCCATCAGTGAGGGGGAGGGAGGCTACACCTTC | CAISEGEGGYTF
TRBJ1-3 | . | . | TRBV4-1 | TGCGCCAGCAGCCAAGATCCCCGGGGAAGCAACACCATATATTTT | CASSQDPRGSNTIYF
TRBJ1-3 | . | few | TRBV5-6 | TGTGCCAGCAGCTTGGCCGGCGGCTCTGGAAACACCATATATTTT | CASSLAGGSGNTIYF
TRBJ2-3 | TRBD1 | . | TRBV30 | TGTGCCTGGAAAACACAGACAGGGCGAGTTCTATATAGCACAGATACGCAGTATTTT | CAWKTQTGRVLYSTDTQYF
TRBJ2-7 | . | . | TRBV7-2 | TGTGCCAGCAGCCCGGCAGCGGTCGGGGCCTACGAGCAGTACTTC | CASSPAAVGAYEQYF
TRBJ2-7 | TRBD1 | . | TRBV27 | TGTGCCAGCAGTAGGAGGGACAGGGGGCTCGAGCAGTACTTC | CASSRRDRGLEQYF
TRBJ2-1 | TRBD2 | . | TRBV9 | TGTGCCAGCAGCGCAGGACTAGCGGGGAACAATGAGCAGTTCTTC | CASSAGLAGNNEQFF
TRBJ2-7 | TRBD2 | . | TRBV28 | TGTGCCAGCAGTGTGGGGGGGCTACTAGCGGGAGTGGGGATTTACGAGCAGTACTTC | CASSVGGLLAGVGIYEQYF
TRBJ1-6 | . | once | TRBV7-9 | TGTGCCAGCAGCTTACAGAATAATTCACCCCTCCACTTT | CASSLQNNSPLHF
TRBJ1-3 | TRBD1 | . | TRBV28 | TGTGCCAGCAGACGACAGGGCTTCTCTGGAAACACCATATATTTT | CASRRQGFSGNTIYF
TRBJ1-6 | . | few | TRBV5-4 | TGTGCCAGCAGCTCAGATCCGGGACAAGGCAATTCACCCCTCCACTTT | CASSSDPGQGNSPLHF
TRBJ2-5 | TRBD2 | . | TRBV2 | TGTGCCAGCATGACTAGCGGGGTTCTAGAGACCCAGTACTTC | CASMTSGVLETQYF
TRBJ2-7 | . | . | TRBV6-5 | TGTGCCAGCAGTAATACGGGGGTCAGCTCCTACGAGCAGTACTTC | CASSNTGVSSYEQYF
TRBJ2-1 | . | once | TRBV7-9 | TGTGCCAGCAGCTTAGGTCCTCCGGAGCAGTTCTTC | CASSLGPPEQFF
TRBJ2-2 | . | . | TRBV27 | TGTGCCAGCACCTTCGAGGCCCCCACCGGGGAGCTGTTTTTT | CASTFEAPTGELFF
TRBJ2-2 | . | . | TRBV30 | TGTGCCTGGGGAGAGATTACAGGGAACACCGGGGAGCTGTTTTTT | CAWGEITGNTGELFF
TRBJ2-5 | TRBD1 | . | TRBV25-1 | TGTGCCAGCAGTCGACAGGGGGCGCTTGGAGAGACCCAGTACTTC | CASSRQGALGETQYF
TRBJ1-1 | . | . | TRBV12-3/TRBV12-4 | TGTGCCAGCAGCCCGGGGGAAGCTGAAGCTTTCTTT | CASSPGEAEAFF
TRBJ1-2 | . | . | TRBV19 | TGTGCCAGTAGTATGGGGCCGGCCTATGGCTACACCTTC | CASSMGPAYGYTF
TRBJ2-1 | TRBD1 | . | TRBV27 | TGTGCCAGCAGTAAGGGGGACAGCTCCTACAATGAGCAGTTCTTC | CASSKGDSSYNEQFF
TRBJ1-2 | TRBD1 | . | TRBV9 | TGTGCCAGCAGCCGGGGACAGGGCAACTATGGCTACACCTTC | CASSRGQGNYGYTF
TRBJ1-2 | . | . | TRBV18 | TGTGCCAGCTCCCCTAGCACGGACGATTATGGCTACACCTTC | CASSPSTDDYGYTF
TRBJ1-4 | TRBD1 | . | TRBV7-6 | TGTGCCAGCAGCCTGCGAGGGGGCGCACCGACTAATGAAAAACTGTTTTTT | CASSLRGGAPTNEKLFF
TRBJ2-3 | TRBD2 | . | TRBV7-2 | TGTGCCAGCAGTCCGTGGGGGGGGTACCCTAGCACAGATACGCAGTATTTT | CASSPWGGYPSTDTQYF
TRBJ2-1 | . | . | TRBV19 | TGTGCCAGTAGGCCCCCGGCAGGCGGGCCTGGCTACAATGAGCAGTTCTTC | CASRPPAGGPGYNEQFF
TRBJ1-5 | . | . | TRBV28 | TGTGCCAGCAGCCGTATGACAGGGCCCCAGCATTTT | CASSRMTGPQHF
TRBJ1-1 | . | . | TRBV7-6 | TGTGCCAGCAGCTCGTATCAGGGAAACACTGAAGCTTTCTTT | CASSSYQGNTEAFF
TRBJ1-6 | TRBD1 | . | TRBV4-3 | TGCGCCAGCAGCCAAGATGGGCCAGGGGGAAATTCACCCCTCCACTTT | CASSQDGPGGNSPLHF
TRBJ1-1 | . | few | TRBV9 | TGTGCCAGCAGCGTAGGATTGAGCACTGAAGCTTTCTTT | CASSVGLSTEAFF
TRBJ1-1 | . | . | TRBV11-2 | TGTGCCAGCAGCTTACAAGACTACACTGAAGCTTTCTTT | CASSLQDYTEAFF
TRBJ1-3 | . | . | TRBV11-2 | TGTGCCAGCAGCTCGCTCCGACACTCTGGAAACACCATATATTTT | CASSSLRHSGNTIYF
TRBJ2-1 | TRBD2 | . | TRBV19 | TGTGCCAGTAGTGTAGGACTAGCGGAGCAGTTCTTC | CASSVGLAEQFF
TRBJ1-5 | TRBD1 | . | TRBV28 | TGTGCCAGCAGCTTCATCGGGGACAGATTGTTTGATCAGCCCCAGCATTTT | CASSFIGDRLFDQPQHF
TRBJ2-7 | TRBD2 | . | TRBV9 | TGTGCCAGCAGCGGGGGTATAGCGGGAGGATTCTACGAGCAGTACTTC | CASSGGIAGGFYEQYF